This T cell receptor (beta chain) was documented in a study of blood T cell repertoires in COVID-19. Here immunoSEQ multiplex PCR was the method, and the copy in TCRdb shows in-frame clones only, minus some. This table holds around 250,000 clones, around nine tenths found once. This clone turned up a few times. Germline values: CDR1 WSHSY, CDR2 SAAADI. Deletions cut 7 bases from V and 0 bases from J, with 13 bases between. The CDR3 consists of 15 residues. The sequenced material came from peripheral blood. This TCR derives from a man aged 35 to 55 with active or convalescent COVID-19. The rearrangement joins TRBV10-2 to TRBJ1-3; the D gene is possibly TRBD1 (6 bases). Here the CDR3 DNA reads TGCGCCAGCACGAGACAGGAAAACTCTGGAAACACCATATATTTT. Its protein product is CASTRQENSGNTIYF.